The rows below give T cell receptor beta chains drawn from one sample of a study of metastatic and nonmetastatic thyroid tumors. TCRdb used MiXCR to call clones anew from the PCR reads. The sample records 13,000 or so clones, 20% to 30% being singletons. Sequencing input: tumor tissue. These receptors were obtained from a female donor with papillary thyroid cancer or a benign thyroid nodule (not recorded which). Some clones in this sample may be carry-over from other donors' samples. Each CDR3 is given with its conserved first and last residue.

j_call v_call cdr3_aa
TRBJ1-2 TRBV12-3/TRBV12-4 CASSLQGPNYGYTF
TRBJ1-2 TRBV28 CASSPGSANYGYTF
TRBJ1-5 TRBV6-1 CASREHQGESNQPQHF
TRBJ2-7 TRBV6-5 CVSSYSASYEQYF
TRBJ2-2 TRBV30 CAWSVGFTGELFF
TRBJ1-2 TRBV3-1 CASSQGTEGYTF
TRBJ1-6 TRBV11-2 CASSLGGGTGGRAFHF
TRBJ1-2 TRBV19 CASSMPGTGGNYGYTF
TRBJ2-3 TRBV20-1 CSSTPYGSTVFTDTQYF
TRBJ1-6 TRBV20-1 CSASRNTLNNSPLHF
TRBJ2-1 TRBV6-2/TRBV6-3 CASSIWSSYNEQFF
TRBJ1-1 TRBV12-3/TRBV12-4 CASSLQGVNTEAFF
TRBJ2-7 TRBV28 CASSFGQASSYEQYF
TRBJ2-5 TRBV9 CASSVGTSDLETQYF
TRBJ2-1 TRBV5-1 CASSLVLGGGAVNEQFF
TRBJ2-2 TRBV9 CAHYTRWNGELFF
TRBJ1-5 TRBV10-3 CAIKSENQPQHF
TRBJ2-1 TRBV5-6 CASSLGSNEQFF
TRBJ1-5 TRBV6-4 CSSSDSTGRGQPQHF
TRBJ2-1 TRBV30 CAWSRGGEAGNEQFF
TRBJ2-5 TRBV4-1 CASSQERPAPQETQYF
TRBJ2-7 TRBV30 CAWSIRGYEQYF
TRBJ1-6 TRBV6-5 CASSYNGENSPLHF
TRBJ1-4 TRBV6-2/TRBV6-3 CASSYSNGVLLF
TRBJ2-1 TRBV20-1 CSPMNRDRDEQFF
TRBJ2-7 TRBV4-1 CASSPIPGQGNYEQYF
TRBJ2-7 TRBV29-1 CSVRLVGYEQYF
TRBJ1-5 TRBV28 CASSSSGIQHF
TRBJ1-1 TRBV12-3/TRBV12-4 CASSLGTGTGNTEAFF
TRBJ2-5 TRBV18 CASSPKETQYF
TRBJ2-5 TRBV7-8 CASTSGQETQYF
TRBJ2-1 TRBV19 CASSMSLADEQFF
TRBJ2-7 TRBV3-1 CASSHTTYEQYF
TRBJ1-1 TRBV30 CAWSLDGRLTEAFF
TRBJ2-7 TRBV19 CASSMGLGRYEQYF
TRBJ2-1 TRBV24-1 CATSDSLEANEQFF
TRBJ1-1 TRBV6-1 CAGKGTGGDPEAFF